Shown below are 16 T cell receptor beta chains from a single sample sequenced in a study of CD8 T cell repertoires and HIV-1 epitope variants. These receptors' antigens are unknown. Libraries were prepared by immunoSEQ multiplex PCR; TCRdb keeps only in-frame clonotypes and omits some of them. The sample holds some 6,800 clones, about two thirds seen once. The source material was cultured CD8+ T cells derived from PBMCs. Source of these receptors: a male donor with HIV.

This clone ranks as large. This CDR3 is CASTPDRLSNQPQHF. CDR3 bases: TGTGCCAGTACCCCGGACAGGTTAAGCAATCAGCCCCAGCATTTT. V and J are TRBV19 and TRBJ1-5; 7 bases map to TRBD1. Germline V gene data show CDR1 as LNHDA and CDR2 as SQIVND (reference sequence). The CDR3 runs 15 residues. Trimming took 7 bases from V and 1 from J; bases not matched to a gene: 7. Supplemented by reference TRBV19 and TRBJ1-5, the full variable domain reads DGGITQSPKYLFRKEGQNVTLSCEQNLNHDAMYWYRQDPGQGLRLIYYSQIVNDFQKGDIAEGYSVSREKKESFPLTVTSAQKNPTAFYLCASTPDRLSNQPQHFGDGTRLSIL.

CDR3 loop: CASSDTSTDTQYF. The CDR3 region has the DNA TGTGCCAGCAGCGACACCAGCACAGATACGCAGTATTTT. The rearrangement uses TRBV11-3 and TRBJ2-3; D uncertain. The V end was cut by 5 bases, the J end by 0 bases, with 6 bases between. CDR1 and CDR2 (germline): SGHNT, YENEEA. The CDR3 has 13 residues.

This chain connects TRBV19 to TRBJ2-2; D uncertain. Germline V CDR1 and CDR2: LNHDA, SQIVND (reference sequence). V lost 6 bases and J lost 7, with 9 bases in between. The CDR3 contains 12 residues. The CDR3 is CASRGPDGELFF. The CDR3 nucleotides are TGTGCCAGTAGAGGCCCGGACGGGGAGCTGTTTTTT. The whole variable domain, filled in from reference TRBV19 and TRBJ2-2, reads DGGITQSPKYLFRKEGQNVTLSCEQNLNHDAMYWYRQDPGQGLRLIYYSQIVNDFQKGDIAEGYSVSREKKESFPLTVTSAQKNPTAFYLCASRGPDGELFFGEGSRLTVL.

The V and J genes are TRBV10-1 and TRBJ1-4; 8 bases line up with TRBD1. V shed 6 bases, J shed 5 bases, and the junction held 5 bases outside the gene matches. This CDR3 is 14 amino acids long. Germline values: CDR1 WNHNN, CDR2 SYGVQD (reference sequence). CDR3 in DNA: TGCGCCAGCAGCAAGGACAGGGCCAATGAAAAACTGTTTTTT. Its protein product is CASSKDRANEKLFF.

J is TRBJ2-1 and V is TRBV4-3, with D perhaps matching TRBD2 (5 bases). Trimming stripped 1 base from V and 6 bases from J, with 13 bases between. CDR1 LGHNA and CDR2 YSLEER come from the germline V gene. This CDR3 has 15 amino acids. CDR3: CASSQVWTARNEQFF. The CDR3 nucleotides are TGCGCCAGCAGCCAAGTTTGGACTGCCCGCAATGAGCAGTTCTTC.

The genes are TRBV19 and TRBJ2-7, with 8 nucleotides matching TRBD2. Germline assignment: CDR1 LNHDA and CDR2 SQIVND (reference sequence). V gave up 4 bases and J gave up 4 bases; unmatched junction bases: 3. The CDR3 sequence is 13 residues long. The CDR3 DNA is TGTGCCAGTAGTAGGGGACTAGAGTACGAGCAGTACTTC. Amino acid sequence: CASSRGLEYEQYF.

The chain carries TRBV11-2 and TRBJ1-3; no reliable D call. CDR3 size: 15 residues. Germline V CDR1 and CDR2: SGHAT, FQNNGV. Between the trimmed V and J ends, which lost 1 base and 2 bases, there was a span of 9 bases. The CDR3 reads CASSLVVTTGNTIYF. DNA of the CDR3: TGTGCCAGCAGCTTAGTAGTCACAACTGGAAACACCATATATTTT.

The chain combines TRBV28 with TRBJ1-2; D possibly corresponds to TRBD1 (6 bases). Per the germline V gene, CDR1 is MDHEN and CDR2 is SYDVKM. Trimming removed 3 bases from V and 6 bases from J, with 11 bases in between. CDR3 length equals 13 residues. The CDR3 sequence: CASSFYAGDGYTF. CDR3 coding DNA: TGTGCCAGCAGTTTCTACGCAGGGGATGGCTACACCTTC.

The chain couples TRBV5-1 to TRBJ2-3; D might be TRBD1 (5 bases). Germline values: CDR1 SGHRS, CDR2 YFSETQ. Trimming cost V 0 bases and J 5 bases, with 10 bases left between them. The CDR3 extends over 14 amino acids. CDR3 loop: CASSLGVRGDTQYF. The DNA for the CDR3 is TGCGCCAGCAGCTTGGGTGTTAGGGGAGATACGCAGTATTTT.

The J gene is TRBJ2-3, the V gene TRBV10-2; no reliable D call. The CDR3 runs 16 residues. With 3 bases removed from V and 1 base from J, the gap between germline ends came to 14 bases. Germline V gene lookup returns CDR1 WSHSY and CDR2 SAAADI. The CDR3 sequence is CASSDWRSAGTDTQYF. CDR3 coding DNA: TGCGCCAGCAGTGACTGGCGGAGCGCGGGCACAGATACGCAGTATTTT.

The V and J genes are TRBV5-6 and TRBJ2-7; 8 bases are a match to TRBD1. The CDR3 has 17 amino acids. Trimming cost V 4 bases and J 3 bases; bases outside gene matches: 15. CDR1 and CDR2 from the germline V gene are SGHDT and YYEEEE. The CDR3 DNA follows: TGTGCCAGCAGCCCTTACGATCCGGACAGGGAATACTACGAGCAGTACTTC. Its translation: CASSPYDPDREYYEQYF.

This chain links TRBV13 with TRBJ1-2, with 7 positions matching TRBD1. The CDR3 is 19 amino acids. The germline V gene has CDR1 PRHDT and CDR2 FYEKMQ (reference sequence). With 6 bases clipped from V and 4 bases from J, the junction kept 23 bases outside the gene matches. The CDR3 sequence: CASRSRGTALHSPAYGYTF. CDR3 nucleotide sequence: TGTGCCAGCAGGTCCCGGGGGACAGCGCTCCATTCACCGGCCTATGGCTACACCTTC.

The CDR3 is CASSSLAGAPDTQYF. CDR3 in DNA: TGTGCCAGCAGCTCACTAGCGGGGGCCCCAGATACGCAGTATTTT. This chain joins TRBV7-2 and TRBJ2-3; 11 nucleotides agree with TRBD2. The CDR3 covers 15 residues. The germline gives CDR1 SGHTA, CDR2 FQGNSA. The V segment lost 4 bases and the J segment 4 bases; nucleotides outside the gene matches: 4.

V usage is TRBV25-1 and J usage is TRBJ1-2, with a possible D match to TRBD1 (6 bases). Per germline, CDR1 MGHDK and CDR2 SYGVNS. The CDR3 is made up of 13 amino acids. The germline V and J ends were trimmed by 2 bases and 5 bases, with 9 bases remaining between them. The CDR3 coding sequence is TGTGCCAGCAGTGAAAGTAGGGGGTATGGCTACACCTTC. It encodes CASSESRGYGYTF.

The chain is built from TRBV30 and TRBJ1-4; D is unclear. The germline gives CDR1 GTSNPN, CDR2 SVGIG (reference sequence). The CDR3 runs 13 residues. Trimming left V 3 bases short and J 4 bases short, with 9 bases between. The CDR3 coding sequence is TGTGCCTGGAGGGGCGGACTTAATGAAAAACTGTTTTTT. Its translation is CAWRGGLNEKLFF.

J is TRBJ2-7 and V is TRBV5-4; 9 nucleotides match TRBD1. The V gene end was trimmed by 4 bases and the J gene end by 5 bases; junction bases not matched to a gene: 7. In germline, CDR1 is SGHNT, CDR2 YYREEE (reference sequence). This CDR3 contains 14 residues. DNA of the CDR3: TGTGCCAGCAGCCGGACAGGGGAAATTAACGAGCAGTACTTC. Amino acids: CASSRTGEINEQYF.